The 18 T cell receptor beta chains in this list originate from one sample, sequenced in a study of blood T cell repertoires in COVID-19. Assay: immunoSEQ multiplex PCR; the TCRdb copy retains only in-frame clones and omits some. The table lists just under 55,000 clones, 85% to 95% of them singletons. The specimen sequenced was peripheral blood. Receptor source: a man aged 50 to 60 with acute or convalescent COVID-19.

This rearrangement joins TRBV10-3 to TRBJ2-5; 10 bases are shared with TRBD2. Germline CDR1 and CDR2: ENHRY and SYGVKD. This CDR3 has 14 amino acids. With V trimmed by 6 bases and J by 10 bases, 11 bases remained unmatched. As DNA, the CDR3 is TGTGCCATCAGCTTAAGCGGGAGGGCCGAAGACCAGTACTTC. Translating it yields CAISLSGRAEDQYF.

The chain combines TRBV19 with TRBJ2-7, with TRBD2 identical over 7 bases. Unmatched junction bases numbered 7, after V lost 3 bases and J lost 5 bases. This CDR3 contains 14 residues. In germline, CDR1 is LNHDA, CDR2 SQIVND (reference sequence). CDR3: CASSIWEGFNEQYF. In DNA form, the CDR3 reads TGTGCCAGTAGTATTTGGGAGGGGTTCAACGAGCAGTACTTC.

This sequence joins TRBV4-2 and TRBJ1-4; 7 positions agree with TRBD1. Trimming cost V 3 bases and J 13 bases; bases outside gene matches: 8. The CDR3 covers 13 residues. Germline V CDR1 and CDR2: LGHNA, YNFKEQ. The CDR3 bases are TGTGCCAGCAGCCAGAACAGGGGCGGCGGACTGTTTTTT. Residues: CASSQNRGGGLFF.

This sequence joins TRBV13 and TRBJ1-2, with D tentatively TRBD1 (6 bases). Germline V gives CDR1 PRHDT, CDR2 FYEKMQ (reference sequence). The CDR3 is 14 residues long. The V gene lost 1 base and the J gene lost 7 bases, with 13 bases spanning the gap. The CDR3 protein is CASSLAGTNLGYTF. CDR3 bases: TGTGCCAGCAGCTTAGCGGGGACAAATCTTGGCTACACCTTC.

The chain couples TRBV11-3 to TRBJ2-1, with TRBD2 matching over 14 bases. CDR1 SGHNT and CDR2 YENEEA come from the germline V gene. The J segment lost 9 bases and the V segment lost 4 bases, leaving 5 bases of the junction unmatched. CDR3 length equals 15 residues. The DNA of the CDR3 is TGTGCCAGCAGCTCGACCGGGACTAGCGGGAGTGAGCAGTTCTTC. It codes for CASSSTGTSGSEQFF.

J is TRBJ2-5 and V is TRBV21-1; TRBD2, the D gene given by the table, was not confirmed from the DNA. TRBV21-1 is tagged as a pseudogene. The CDR3 runs 15 residues. The CDR3: CASSKAESPQETQYF. CDR3 nucleotides: TGTGCCAGCAGCAAAGCGGAGAGCCCTCAGGAGACCCAGTACTTC.

In DNA form, the CDR3 reads TGTGCCAGTAGTATCCGGGACAGGGGCGGTGATGAGCAGTTCTTC. Encoded protein: CASSIRDRGGDEQFF. The V and J genes are TRBV19 and TRBJ2-1, with 10 bases lining up with TRBD1. The CDR3 contains 15 residues. The V and J ends lost 3 bases and 8 bases, in that order; junction bases with no gene match: 7. Germline-derived CDR1 and CDR2 are LNHDA and SQIVND (reference sequence).

The V and J genes are TRBV2 and TRBJ1-4, with D unresolved. Germline CDR1 reads SNHLY; CDR2 reads FYNNEI. This CDR3 has 15 residues. V was cut by 5 bases and J by 1 base, with 11 bases left in between. CDR3 in amino acids: CASSRRSLTNEKLFF. DNA of the CDR3: TGTGCCAGCAGTAGGCGGAGCTTAACTAATGAAAAACTGTTTTTT. Complete variable domain (other parts from reference TRBV2 and TRBJ1-4): EPEVTQTPSHQVTQMGQEVILRCVPISNHLYFYWYRQILGQKVEFLVSFYNNEISEKSEIFDDQFSVERPDGSNFTLKIRSTKLEDSAMYFCASSRRSLTNEKLFFGSGTQLSVL.

The CDR3 sequence is CATLDHIANTEAFF. In DNA, the CDR3 is TGTGCCACCCTAGACCACATTGCGAACACTGAAGCTTTCTTT. The gene calls are TRBV6-5 and TRBJ1-1; D is ambiguous. Trimming took off 10 bases at V and 1 base at J, with 16 bases between the two ends. The CDR3 extends over 14 amino acids. Germline V gives CDR1 MNHEY, CDR2 SVGAGI.

The rearrangement links TRBV5-6 to TRBJ1-1; D possibly corresponds to TRBD1 (6 bases). Germline CDR1 SGHDT, CDR2 YYEEEE. This CDR3 comprises 14 residues. V gave up 0 bases and J gave up 4 bases, with 10 bases separating them. Written as DNA, the CDR3 is TGTGCCAGCAGCTTGGCGGGGGGGGCCACTGAAGCTTTCTTT. It encodes CASSLAGGATEAFF.

This chain uses TRBV6-5 with TRBJ1-1; 9 bases fit TRBD1. This CDR3 spans 13 amino acids. In germline, CDR1 is MNHEY, CDR2 SVGAGI. After removal of 7 bases from V and 7 bases from J, the junction contained 7 bases not matched to a gene. Written as DNA, the CDR3 is TGTGCCAGCAATCTACAGGGGGCGTTTGAAGCTTTCTTT. This gives the protein CASNLQGAFEAFF.

This chain links TRBV25-1 with TRBJ2-7; 8 nucleotides align to TRBD1. Germline assignment: CDR1 MGHDK and CDR2 SYGVNS. This CDR3 region has 15 residues. The J segment lost 3 bases and the V segment lost 2 bases, leaving 6 bases of the junction unmatched. As DNA, the CDR3 is TGTGCCAGCAGTGAACCCGGACAGGGTCGCTACGAGCAGTACTTC. Protein product: CASSEPGQGRYEQYF.

V usage is TRBV6-5 and J usage is TRBJ2-2; 12 bases align to TRBD2. V trimming: 0 bases; J trimming: 5 bases; junction bases outside the gene matches: 1. Looked up from germline, CDR1 is MNHEY and CDR2 is SVGAGI. CDR3 length equals 16 residues. CDR3 sequence reads: CASSYSGTSGTGELFF. The CDR3 DNA reads TGTGCCAGCAGTTACTCCGGGACTAGCGGGACCGGGGAGCTGTTTTTT.

V gene TRBV19 combines with J gene TRBJ1-4, with D unresolved. Germline V lookup: CDR1 LNHDA, CDR2 SQIVND (reference sequence). V lost 5 bases, J lost 0 bases, and 10 bases lay in between. The CDR3 has 15 amino acids. DNA of the CDR3: TGTGCCAGTAGTGCGGACTTTGCAACTAATGAAAAACTGTTTTTT. Amino acids: CASSADFATNEKLFF.

The chain couples TRBV4-1 to TRBJ2-3; 10 positions match TRBD2. V shed 4 bases, J shed 2 bases, and the junction held 6 bases outside the gene matches. The CDR3 is made up of 16 amino acids. The germline gives CDR1 MGHRA, CDR2 YSYEKL. CDR3 sequence: CASSRRTSGNTDTQYF. The CDR3 DNA sequence: TGCGCCAGCAGCCGCCGGACTAGCGGAAACACAGATACGCAGTATTTT.

Concerning this clone: The junction differs from germline at one of its ends, possibly a read error. The genes are TRBV3-1 (or the pseudogene TRBV3-2) and TRBJ2-7; weak D call: TRBD2 (6 bases). The germline V gene has CDR1 LGHDT and CDR2 YNNKEL (reference sequence). This CDR3 region has 12 residues. CDR3: CASSQDRRDLVF. DNA of the CDR3: TGTGCCAGCAGCCAAGATAGGAGGGACTTGGTCTTC.

The chain joins TRBV6-1 to TRBJ2-7; TRBD2 matches 7 bases. CDR1 is MNHNS and CDR2 is SASEGT in the germline V gene. With V trimmed by 0 bases and J by 4 bases, 6 bases remained unmatched. This CDR3 contains 15 residues. The CDR3 bases are TGTGCCAGCAGTGAAGCGGCGGGAGCCTTATACGAGCAGTACTTC. Its protein is CASSEAAGALYEQYF.

The chain has TRBV6-5 and TRBJ1-4; perhaps TRBD1 as D (6 bases). The CDR3 runs 14 residues. CDR1 is MNHEY and CDR2 is SVGAGI in the germline V gene. The V and J ends lost 6 bases and 7 bases respectively, with 15 bases between them. The CDR3 region is CASSSGVGVEKLFF. DNA of the CDR3: TGTGCCAGCAGCTCAGGGGTCGGGGTTGAAAAACTGTTTTTT.